This T cell receptor beta chain is from a study of cytomegalovirus exposure and HLA in healthy donors. Profiled with immunoSEQ multiplex PCR; TCRdb holds only in-frame clones, not every one. The data show 230,000 or so clones, about 91% seen once. The TCR sequence derives from a woman younger than 30 in good health and CMV-seronegative. Sequencing was performed on PBMCs.

This CDR3 is CASSLVPPWAGQYF. The CDR3 nucleotides read TGTGCCAGCAGCTTAGTTCCCCCGTGGGCCGGGCAGTACTTC. This sequence joins TRBV11-2 and TRBJ2-7; D is uncertain. Deletions cut 1 base from V and 9 bases from J, with 16 bases between. The germline V gene has CDR1 SGHAT and CDR2 FQNNGV. CDR3 length: 14 residues.